This T cell receptor (beta chain) was recovered during a study of T cell repertoires in cytomegalovirus infection. Via MiXCR, TCRdb re-called the reads, giving one row per CDR3 protein. The table records 200,000 to 300,000 distinct CDR3 sequences, 6% to 8% of them present only once. With regard to this clonotype: A clone one base away is much larger, so this may be a read error.

Germline CDR1 is SQVTM and CDR2 is ANQGSEA. The CDR3 consists of 12 residues. Trimming removed 3 bases from V and 1 base from J, with 5 bases in between. The TCR originated in a human donor in good health (CMV status not recorded). Some clones in this sample may be carry-over from other donors' samples. The gene calls are TRBV29-1 and TRBJ2-3; D uncertain. Specimen: PBMCs. CDR3 sequence (DNA): TGCAGCGTTGATCAGGGCACAGATACGCAGTATTTT. Translating gives CSVDQGTDTQYF.